A selection of T cell receptor beta chains follows, all from one sample in a study of OX40 agonist ivuxolimab in advanced cancers. Method: immunoSEQ multiplex PCR; TCRdb's copy keeps in-frame clones and lacks some. This sample has over 25,000 clones, with roughly 80% found just once. Sequencing was performed on CD4+ or CD8+ T cells sorted from blood, taken in a trial of the OX40 agonist ivuxolimab. Receptors were obtained from an adult with an advanced solid tumor such as melanoma, head and neck, liver or kidney cancer. CDR3s include the opening cysteine and the closing phenylalanine or tryptophan. Fields, in order: J gene, D gene, V gene, clone size, CDR3 DNA, CDR3 protein. The D gene is left open where the match is weak. Size values are once, few and many counts, or a class for expanded clones, and some rows have none.

j_gene: TRBJ1-5
d_gene: TRBD1
v_gene: TRBV4-1
abundance: -
CDR3nt: TGCGCCAGCAGCCAAATCCACAGGGGAAGGGGCAATCAGCCCCAGCATTTT
CDR3aa: CASSQIHRGRGNQPQHF

j_gene: TRBJ2-1
d_gene: TRBD1
v_gene: TRBV6-1
abundance: -
CDR3nt: TGTGCCAGCAGTGAGTGGACAGGGGGGTACAATGAGCAGTTCTTC
CDR3aa: CASSEWTGGYNEQFF

j_gene: TRBJ2-1
d_gene: TRBD2
v_gene: TRBV6-1
abundance: -
CDR3nt: TGTGCCAGCAGTGAAGCGCTTAACGAAGCGGGAGTTTTGAATGAGCAGTTCTTC
CDR3aa: CASSEALNEAGVLNEQFF

j_gene: TRBJ2-7
d_gene: TRBD2
v_gene: TRBV19
abundance: -
CDR3nt: TGTGCCAGTACTCCGACTAGCGGGGTGTTCTACGAGCAGTACTTC
CDR3aa: CASTPTSGVFYEQYF

j_gene: TRBJ2-3
d_gene: TRBD2
v_gene: TRBV11-2
abundance: -
CDR3nt: TGTGCCAGCAGCTTAGCACTAGCGGGCGGGGATACGCAGTATTTT
CDR3aa: CASSLALAGGDTQYF

j_gene: TRBJ2-1
d_gene: TRBD2
v_gene: TRBV29-1
abundance: -
CDR3nt: TGCAGCGCCCCCCTAGCGGGGGGCTACAATGAGCAGTTCTTC
CDR3aa: CSAPLAGGYNEQFF

j_gene: TRBJ2-5
d_gene: TRBD2
v_gene: TRBV9
abundance: -
CDR3nt: TGTGCCAGCAGCGGGGGGACTAGCGGGAGTCGGATTGTAGAGACCCAGTACTTC
CDR3aa: CASSGGTSGSRIVETQYF

j_gene: TRBJ2-7
d_gene: -
v_gene: TRBV7-9
abundance: -
CDR3nt: TGTGCCAGCAGCCCGGCGTTTGAGGGATTTTCCTACGAGCAGTACTTC
CDR3aa: CASSPAFEGFSYEQYF

j_gene: TRBJ2-3
d_gene: -
v_gene: TRBV4-1
abundance: -
CDR3nt: TGCGCCAGCAGCCACCAATCCGGGACAATTACGGCAGATACGCAGTATTTT
CDR3aa: CASSHQSGTITADTQYF

j_gene: TRBJ2-4
d_gene: -
v_gene: TRBV27
abundance: few
CDR3nt: TGTGCCAGCAGTAGCAACAGGGTTGCCAAAAACATTCAGTACTTC
CDR3aa: CASSSNRVAKNIQYF

j_gene: TRBJ2-7
d_gene: TRBD2
v_gene: TRBV27
abundance: -
CDR3nt: TGTGCCAGCAGTTTTGGGACTAGCGGGACCAACGAGCAGTACTTC
CDR3aa: CASSFGTSGTNEQYF

j_gene: TRBJ2-3
d_gene: TRBD2
v_gene: TRBV11-2
abundance: -
CDR3nt: TGTGCCAGCAGCTACACAACTAGCGGGTGGGCAGATACGCAGTATTTT
CDR3aa: CASSYTTSGWADTQYF

j_gene: TRBJ1-3
d_gene: -
v_gene: TRBV9
abundance: -
CDR3nt: TGTGCCAGCAGCGTAGAGGGTCGGGAGGGTACTGGAAACACCATATATTTT
CDR3aa: CASSVEGREGTGNTIYF

j_gene: TRBJ1-4
d_gene: -
v_gene: TRBV30
abundance: -
CDR3nt: TGTGCCTGGAGCGATGTTCGACGAGCTAATGAAAAACTGTTTTTT
CDR3aa: CAWSDVRRANEKLFF

j_gene: TRBJ2-7
d_gene: TRBD1
v_gene: TRBV2
abundance: once
CDR3nt: TGTGCCAGCAGTCAAGGACAGGGGGCACGGTACGTCCTCTACGAGCAGTACTTC
CDR3aa: CASSQGQGARYVLYEQYF

j_gene: TRBJ2-3
d_gene: -
v_gene: TRBV4-1
abundance: -
CDR3nt: TGCGCCAGCAGCCAAGATGCAGGGGCGACAGATACGCAGTATTTT
CDR3aa: CASSQDAGATDTQYF

j_gene: TRBJ2-5
d_gene: TRBD2
v_gene: TRBV5-1
abundance: -
CDR3nt: TGCGCCAGCAGCCCTAAAGCGGGACAAGAGACCCAGTACTTC
CDR3aa: CASSPKAGQETQYF

j_gene: TRBJ1-4
d_gene: TRBD1
v_gene: TRBV2
abundance: -
CDR3nt: TGTGCCAGCAGGCCCGGGACAGGGAGCCGCCCTCCCAATGAAAAACTGTTTTTT
CDR3aa: CASRPGTGSRPPNEKLFF

j_gene: TRBJ2-7
d_gene: -
v_gene: TRBV29-1
abundance: -
CDR3nt: TGCAGCGCTCTTCAGCAGAACTACGAGCAGTACTTC
CDR3aa: CSALQQNYEQYF

j_gene: TRBJ2-1
d_gene: -
v_gene: TRBV9
abundance: -
CDR3nt: TGTGCCAGCAGCGTATCTTCCATAGCTACTCACTCCTACAATGAGCAGTTCTTC
CDR3aa: CASSVSSIATHSYNEQFF

j_gene: TRBJ1-3
d_gene: -
v_gene: TRBV19
abundance: few
CDR3nt: TGTGCCAGTAGTTCGGCCCGGGAATCTGGAAACACCATATATTTT
CDR3aa: CASSSARESGNTIYF

j_gene: TRBJ2-3
d_gene: -
v_gene: TRBV5-6
abundance: -
CDR3nt: TGTGCCAGCAGCTCTCCTTTAGGGAGTACAGATACGCAGTATTTT
CDR3aa: CASSSPLGSTDTQYF

j_gene: TRBJ2-1
d_gene: TRBD1
v_gene: TRBV5-6
abundance: -
CDR3nt: TGTGCCAGCAGCTGGGGGACAGGAAGCTCCTACAATGAGCAGTTCTTC
CDR3aa: CASSWGTGSSYNEQFF

j_gene: TRBJ2-7
d_gene: TRBD1
v_gene: TRBV9
abundance: once
CDR3nt: TGTGCCAGCAGCATCGGACAGGGGGAATTCTACGAGCAGTACTTC
CDR3aa: CASSIGQGEFYEQYF

j_gene: TRBJ1-1
d_gene: -
v_gene: TRBV29-1
abundance: -
CDR3nt: TGCAGCGTTGAGAATTGGGGCACTGAAGCTTTCTTT
CDR3aa: CSVENWGTEAFF

j_gene: TRBJ2-7
d_gene: -
v_gene: TRBV6-1
abundance: -
CDR3nt: TGTGCCAGCAGTCCGTCTTCCTACGAGCAGTACTTC
CDR3aa: CASSPSSYEQYF

j_gene: TRBJ2-1
d_gene: TRBD1
v_gene: TRBV4-1
abundance: -
CDR3nt: TGCGCCAGCAGCAGAGACAGGGCAAATGAGCAGTTCTTC
CDR3aa: CASSRDRANEQFF

j_gene: TRBJ1-6
d_gene: -
v_gene: TRBV6-4
abundance: -
CDR3nt: TGTGCCAACGCGGAGGATAGTAATTCACCCCTCCACTTT
CDR3aa: CANAEDSNSPLHF

j_gene: TRBJ2-1
d_gene: -
v_gene: TRBV7-9
abundance: -
CDR3nt: TGTGCCAGCAGCTTCCTGGGCAGGGTCAATGAGCAGTTCTTC
CDR3aa: CASSFLGRVNEQFF

j_gene: TRBJ2-7
d_gene: -
v_gene: TRBV18
abundance: once
CDR3nt: TGTGCCAGCTCACCTGCAGGGAAGGAGTACTACGAGCAGTACTTC
CDR3aa: CASSPAGKEYYEQYF

j_gene: TRBJ2-7
d_gene: -
v_gene: TRBV4-2
abundance: -
CDR3nt: TGTGCCAGCAGCCAAGCTGTACAAGGGAACGAGCAGTACTTC
CDR3aa: CASSQAVQGNEQYF

j_gene: TRBJ1-6
d_gene: -
v_gene: TRBV13
abundance: -
CDR3nt: TGTGCCAGCAGCCCCCCTCGGGGGCGAAATTCACCCCTCCACTTT
CDR3aa: CASSPPRGRNSPLHF

j_gene: TRBJ2-2
d_gene: TRBD2
v_gene: TRBV9
abundance: -
CDR3nt: TGTGCCAGCAGCGTAGGGCTAGCGGGAGTTGGACCGAACACCGGGGAGCTGTTTTTT
CDR3aa: CASSVGLAGVGPNTGELFF

j_gene: TRBJ2-2
d_gene: -
v_gene: TRBV11-3
abundance: -
CDR3nt: TGTGCCAGCAGCAACCGGGACTCCGGGGAGCTGTTTTTT
CDR3aa: CASSNRDSGELFF

j_gene: TRBJ2-1
d_gene: TRBD2
v_gene: TRBV9
abundance: -
CDR3nt: TGTGCCAGCAGCCCAGGGACTAGCCTTTACAATGAGCAGTTCTTC
CDR3aa: CASSPGTSLYNEQFF

j_gene: TRBJ2-1
d_gene: -
v_gene: TRBV4-1
abundance: -
CDR3nt: TGCGCCAGCAGCCAAGATGCGGCCGCAGGGTACAATGAGCAGTTCTTC
CDR3aa: CASSQDAAAGYNEQFF

j_gene: TRBJ2-3
d_gene: -
v_gene: TRBV5-6
abundance: -
CDR3nt: TGTGCCAGCAGCCTCGGAAGTGGGTACACAGATACGCAGTATTTT
CDR3aa: CASSLGSGYTDTQYF

j_gene: TRBJ2-1
d_gene: -
v_gene: TRBV4-1
abundance: -
CDR3nt: TGCGCCAGCAGCCAAGCACCAACGAACAATGAGCAGTTCTTC
CDR3aa: CASSQAPTNNEQFF

j_gene: TRBJ1-2
d_gene: -
v_gene: TRBV5-4
abundance: -
CDR3nt: TGTGCCAGCAGCAGGGTAAGCTATGGCTACACCTTC
CDR3aa: CASSRVSYGYTF

j_gene: TRBJ2-2
d_gene: TRBD1
v_gene: TRBV25-1
abundance: hyperexpanded
CDR3nt: TGTGCCAGCAGTGAATTTGTGACAGGGGACACCGGGGAGCTGTTTTTT
CDR3aa: CASSEFVTGDTGELFF

j_gene: TRBJ1-4
d_gene: -
v_gene: TRBV28
abundance: -
CDR3nt: TGTGCCAGCAGTTCGGAAAGGACGGCCTTAACCCTAGGAAAACTGTTTTTT
CDR3aa: CASSSERTALTLGKLFF

j_gene: TRBJ2-2
d_gene: TRBD2
v_gene: TRBV7-6
abundance: -
CDR3nt: TGTGCCAGCAGCTTAGAAGTAGCGGGATCCGGAGACGGGGAGCTGTTTTTT
CDR3aa: CASSLEVAGSGDGELFF

j_gene: TRBJ2-5
d_gene: TRBD1
v_gene: TRBV5-4
abundance: -
CDR3nt: TGTGCCAGCAGCTTGGGTACAGGGGGCCGAGAGACCCAGTACTTC
CDR3aa: CASSLGTGGRETQYF